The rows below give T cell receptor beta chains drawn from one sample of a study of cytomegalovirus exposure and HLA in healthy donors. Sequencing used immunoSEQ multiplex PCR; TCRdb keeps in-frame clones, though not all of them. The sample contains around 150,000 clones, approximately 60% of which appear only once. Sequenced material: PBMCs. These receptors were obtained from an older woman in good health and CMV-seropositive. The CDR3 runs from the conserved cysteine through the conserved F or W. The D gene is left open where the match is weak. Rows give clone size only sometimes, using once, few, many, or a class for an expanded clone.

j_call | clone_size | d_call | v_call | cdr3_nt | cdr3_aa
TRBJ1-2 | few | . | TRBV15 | TGTGCCACCAGCAGAGATCAGAGGGAATTAAGTGGCTACACCTTC | CATSRDQRELSGYTF
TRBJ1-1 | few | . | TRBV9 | TGTGCCAGCAGCGCGGACGGGAGTAGTGCTTTCTTT | CASSADGSSAFF
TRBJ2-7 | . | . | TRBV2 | TGTGCCAGCAGTGAATCCAGTAACTACGAGCAGTACTTC | CASSESSNYEQYF
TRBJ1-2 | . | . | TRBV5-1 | TGCGCCAGCAGCTTGGCGCGGACTGAACCAGGATATGGTGGCTACACCTTC | CASSLARTEPGYGGYTF
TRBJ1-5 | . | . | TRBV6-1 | TGTGCCAGCTCGGCGGTCCCTGGGCCCCAGCATTTT | CASSAVPGPQHF
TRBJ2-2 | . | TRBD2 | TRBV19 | TGTGCCAGTAGTACTAGCGGGAGTCAGGTAACCGGGGAGCTGTTTTTT | CASSTSGSQVTGELFF
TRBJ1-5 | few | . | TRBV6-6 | TGTGCCAGCAGAGGGGGGGGCAATCAGCCCCAGCATTTT | CASRGGGNQPQHF
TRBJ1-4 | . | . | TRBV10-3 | TGTGCCATCACTGTGTGCATTATAGCAACTAATGAAAAACTGTTTTTT | CAITVCIIATNEKLFF
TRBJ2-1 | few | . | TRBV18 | TGTGCCAGCTCACCACCAGCCTATACGAGCTCCTACAATGAGCAGTTCTTC | CASSPPAYTSSYNEQFF
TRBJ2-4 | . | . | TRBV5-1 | TGCGCCAGCAGCTTGGAGGGAGACCTAGCCAAAAACATTCAGTACTTC | CASSLEGDLAKNIQYF
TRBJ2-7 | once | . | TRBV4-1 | TGCGCCAGCAGCCAACAAGGGGCAGTTCCCGACGAGCAGTACTTC | CASSQQGAVPDEQYF
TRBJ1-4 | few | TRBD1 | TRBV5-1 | TGCGCCAGCAGCGCCGGACAGGGAGGGGGGGAAAAACTGTTTTTT | CASSAGQGGGEKLFF
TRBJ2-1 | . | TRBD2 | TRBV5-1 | TGCGCCAGCAGCTTACGGGGAGGGGCCGATGAGCAGTTCTTC | CASSLRGGADEQFF
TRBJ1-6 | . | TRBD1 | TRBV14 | TGTGCCAGCAGCCCGGGACAGACCTTCAATTCACCCCTCCACTTT | CASSPGQTFNSPLHF
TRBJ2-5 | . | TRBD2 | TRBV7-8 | TGTGCCAGCAGCGACCCGCTTCGGGAGGTAGGAGAGACCCAGTACTTC | CASSDPLREVGETQYF
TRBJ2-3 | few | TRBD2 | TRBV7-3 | TGTGCCAGCAGTCTTCTAGCGGGAGTGACAGATACGCAGTATTTT | CASSLLAGVTDTQYF
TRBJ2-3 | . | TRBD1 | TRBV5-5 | TGTGCCAGCAGCTGGGGGGACAGGGACCCAGATACGCAGTATTTT | CASSWGDRDPDTQYF
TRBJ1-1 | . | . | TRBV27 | TGTGCCAGCAGTTTGGGCAGCTACTACACTGAAGCTTTCTTT | CASSLGSYYTEAFF
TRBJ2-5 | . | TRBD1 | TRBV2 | TGTGCCAGCAGTCCTTGGACAGGGGGTCAAGAGACCCAGTACTTC | CASSPWTGGQETQYF
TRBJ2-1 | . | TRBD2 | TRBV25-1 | TGTGCCAGCAGTGTCGGGACTAGCTCTCACAATGAGCAGTTCTTC | CASSVGTSSHNEQFF
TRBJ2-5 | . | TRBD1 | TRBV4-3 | TGCGCCAGCAGCCGAGGACAGGGGGCGGGAGAGACCCAGTACTTC | CASSRGQGAGETQYF
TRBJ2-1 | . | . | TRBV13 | TGTGCCAGCAGCTTATTCCTAGCTGGGAGCTCCTACAATGAGCAGTTCTTC | CASSLFLAGSSYNEQFF
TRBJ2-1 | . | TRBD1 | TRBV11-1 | TGTGCCAGCAGCTTCGCCAGGGGGCGAATGAGTGAGCAGTTCTTC | CASSFARGRMSEQFF
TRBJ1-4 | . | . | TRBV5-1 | TGCGCCAGCAGCTTGACCGGGGAAAAACTGTTTTTT | CASSLTGEKLFF
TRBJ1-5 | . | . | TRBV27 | TGTGCCAGCAGTTTGCGGGGAGGGGTCGGTCAGCCCCAGCATTTT | CASSLRGGVGQPQHF
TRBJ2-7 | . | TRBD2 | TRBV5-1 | TGCGCCAGCAGGGCTAGCGGGTCCTACGAGCAGTACTTC | CASRASGSYEQYF
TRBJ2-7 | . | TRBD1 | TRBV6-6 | TGTGCCAGCAGTCCCCGACTCCAGGGGGTGGAGGACGAGCAGTACTTC | CASSPRLQGVEDEQYF
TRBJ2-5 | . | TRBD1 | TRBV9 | TGTGCCAGCAGCGGGGTTGCCACCGGACAGGCGGTCCAAGAGACCCAGTACTTC | CASSGVATGQAVQETQYF
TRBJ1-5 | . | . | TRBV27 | TGTGCCAGCAGCCGGGCAGGGCAGGGCAATCAGCCCCAGCATTTT | CASSRAGQGNQPQHF
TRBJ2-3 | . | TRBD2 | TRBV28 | TGTGCCAGCAGTTTTTCTAGCGGGAGTATTTTTAGCACAGATACGCAGTATTTT | CASSFSSGSIFSTDTQYF
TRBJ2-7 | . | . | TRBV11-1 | TGTGCCAGCAGCCCACAATGGGTACAGGGTTACAACGAGCAGTACTTC | CASSPQWVQGYNEQYF
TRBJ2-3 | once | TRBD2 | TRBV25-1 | TGTGCCAGCAGTGAATTCGGCGGGAGAGGTGCAGATACGCAGTATTTT | CASSEFGGRGADTQYF
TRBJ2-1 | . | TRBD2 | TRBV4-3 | TGCGCCAGCAGCCAAGATCCGGGACTAGCGGGCACCAATGAGCAGTTCTTC | CASSQDPGLAGTNEQFF
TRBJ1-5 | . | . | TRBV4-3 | TGCGCCAGCAGCGCACAGCCGGCGGGGCGACGACTGGGGCAAGATCAGCCCCAGCATTTT | CASSAQPAGRRLGQDQPQHF
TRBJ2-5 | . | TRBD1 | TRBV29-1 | TGCAGCGTTGAAGACCGGTTCCTGTCAGGGGGCCTGGAGACCCAGTACTTC | CSVEDRFLSGGLETQYF
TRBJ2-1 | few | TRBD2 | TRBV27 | TGTGCCAGCACCCAGAGACTAGCGGGATACAATGAGCAGTTCTTC | CASTQRLAGYNEQFF
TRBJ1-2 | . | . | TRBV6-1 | TGTGCCAGCAGTGAAGCGGTGGGGGGGGGCTATGGCTACACCTTC | CASSEAVGGGYGYTF
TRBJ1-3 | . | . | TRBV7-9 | TGTGCCAGCAGCCCGGCGGGTGGAAACACCATATATTTT | CASSPAGGNTIYF
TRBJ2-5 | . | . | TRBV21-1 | TGTGCCAGCAGCACCCGGGACAGGGATGAGACCCAGTACTTC | CASSTRDRDETQYF
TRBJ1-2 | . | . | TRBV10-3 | TGTGCCATCAGTCCCGTAAGTGACATCTATGGCTACACCTTC | CAISPVSDIYGYTF
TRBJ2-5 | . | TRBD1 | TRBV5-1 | TGCGCCAGCAGCTTCAGACAGGGCGGTCAAGAGACCCAGTACTTC | CASSFRQGGQETQYF
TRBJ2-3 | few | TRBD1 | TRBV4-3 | TGCGCCAGCAGCCAAGCCTCCGGGACAGGGGTGTCAGATACGCAGTATTTT | CASSQASGTGVSDTQYF
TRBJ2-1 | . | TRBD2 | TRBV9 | TGTGCCAGCAGCGCGCAGACTAGCAGCAATGAGCAGTTCTTC | CASSAQTSSNEQFF
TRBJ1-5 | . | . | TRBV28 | TGTGCCAGCAGTTTGGGGACACTTAGTCAGCCCCAGCATTTT | CASSLGTLSQPQHF
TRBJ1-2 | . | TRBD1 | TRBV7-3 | TGTGCCAGCAGCCCACAGGGGGAAGGCTACACCTTC | CASSPQGEGYTF